The sequence of this TCR beta chain was determined in a study of blood T cell repertoires in COVID-19. Across the whole study: T cells, B-cell-depleted T cells, or PBMCs supplied cDNA or gDNA.

With V trimmed by 5 bases and J by 5 bases, 19 bases remained unmatched. CDR3 length: 18 amino acids. CDR1 is WSHSY and CDR2 is SAAADI in the germline V gene. Sequencing was performed with immunoSEQ multiplex PCR; in TCRdb, only in-frame clones are kept and a portion is missing. Among some 150,000 clones, 80% to 90% were seen once, and the ten largest hold about 40%. V usage is TRBV10-2 and J usage is TRBJ2-7; 9 bases are a match to TRBD2. The clonotype originates from a human donor in a cohort sampled during active COVID-19. The specimen was peripheral blood. CDR3 DNA: TGCGCCAGCAGTCCCTCGGGTGGCGGGCTGGAGCGGGGGGACGAGCAGTACTTC. This sequence encodes CASSPSGGGLERGDEQYF.